This is a list of T cell receptor beta chains from one sample in a study of shared clonotypes between healthy human individuals. Profiled with immunoSEQ multiplex PCR; TCRdb holds only in-frame clones, not every one. The data contain around 480,000 clones, about three quarters of them singletons. Sequencing input: PBMCs. The receptors come from a woman aged 40 to 50 in good health. Some clones in this sample may be carry-over from other donors' samples. CDR3s include the opening cysteine and the closing phenylalanine or tryptophan. A D gene is named only where the DNA matches it firmly. Clone size is shown for a subset of rows, as once, few, many or a class of expanded clone.

d_gene,v_gene,abundance,j_gene,CDR3aa,CDR3nt
-,TRBV18,-,TRBJ1-4,CASSQGRNEKLFF,TGTGCCAGCTCACAGGGTCGTAATGAAAAACTGTTTTTT
TRBD2,TRBV28,-,TRBJ2-1,CASSSFLLAGRYNEQFF,TGTGCCAGCAGTTCTTTCCTGCTAGCGGGACGTTACAATGAGCAGTTCTTC
-,TRBV4-3,-,TRBJ2-2,CASSQDYEGDTGELFF,TGCGCCAGCAGCCAAGATTATGAGGGGGACACCGGGGAGCTGTTTTTT
-,TRBV7-9,-,TRBJ2-3,CASSKTPADTQYF,TGTGCCAGCAGCAAGACGCCCGCAGATACGCAGTATTTT
TRBD1,TRBV2,-,TRBJ1-2,CASSEQGQGVYGYTF,TGTGCCAGCAGTGAACAGGGACAGGGCGTCTATGGCTACACCTTC
-,TRBV28,-,TRBJ1-1,CASSLAGNTEAFF,TGTGCCAGCAGTTTGGCTGGGAACACTGAAGCTTTCTTT
-,TRBV30,few,TRBJ1-1,CAWSGPGVEAFF,TGTGCCTGGAGTGGACCGGGAGTTGAAGCTTTCTTT
-,TRBV30,-,TRBJ1-3,CAWSVTPRTIYF,TGTGCCTGGAGTGTAACCCCTCGCACCATATATTTT
-,TRBV5-6,-,TRBJ2-2,CASSLITGELFF,TGTGCCAGCAGCTTGATCACCGGGGAGCTGTTTTTT
-,TRBV4-2,once,TRBJ2-3,CASRASTDSTDTQYF,TGTGCCAGCAGGGCCTCCACAGATAGCACAGATACGCAGTATTTT
-,TRBV27,-,TRBJ2-5,CASSSVGGALETQYF,TGTGCCAGCAGTTCTGTAGGAGGGGCTTTAGAGACCCAGTACTTC
TRBD2,TRBV4-1,-,TRBJ2-7,CASSQKPGLAGASYEQYF,TGCGCCAGCAGCCAAAAACCGGGACTAGCGGGAGCTTCCTACGAGCAGTACTTC
-,TRBV29-1,few,TRBJ2-1,CSVVESYNEQFF,TGCAGCGTTGTTGAATCCTACAATGAGCAGTTCTTC
-,TRBV7-6,-,TRBJ2-7,CASSPGRAYEQYF,TGTGCCAGCAGCCCAGGACGAGCCTACGAGCAGTACTTC
-,TRBV6-5,-,TRBJ1-2,CASSSGRVNYGYTF,TGTGCCAGCAGTTCGGGCAGGGTGAACTATGGCTACACCTTC
TRBD1,TRBV7-2,-,TRBJ2-1,CASSSRQGAEQFF,TGTGCCAGCAGCTCCCGACAGGGCGCTGAGCAGTTCTTC
-,TRBV7-2,few,TRBJ2-5,CASSPNKGGKETQYF,TGTGCCAGCAGCCCCAATAAGGGGGGCAAAGAGACCCAGTACTTC
TRBD2,TRBV6-1,-,TRBJ2-7,CASSEAHSPSGSYEQYF,TGTGCCAGCAGTGAAGCGCACTCCCCTAGCGGGAGTTACGAGCAGTACTTC
-,TRBV6-4,once,TRBJ2-6,CASSDSGSSGANVLTF,TGTGCCAGCAGTGACTCAGGAAGCTCTGGGGCCAACGTCCTGACTTTC
TRBD1,TRBV5-5,-,TRBJ1-2,CASSPRQGEGYTF,TGTGCCAGCAGCCCACGACAGGGAGAGGGCTACACCTTC
-,TRBV5-1,-,TRBJ2-1,CASSLAAVTTYNEQFF,TGCGCCAGCAGCTTGGCGGCGGTGACGACCTACAATGAGCAGTTCTTC
-,TRBV27,few,TRBJ1-2,CASSPRQANYGYTF,TGTGCCAGCAGTCCCCGACAGGCTAACTATGGCTACACCTTC
-,TRBV5-1,-,TRBJ1-4,CASRGATNEKLFF,TGCGCCAGCAGGGGGGCAACTAATGAAAAACTGTTTTTT
-,TRBV19,few,TRBJ1-5,CASSPPGGMGNQPQHF,TGTGCCAGTAGTCCTCCCGGGGGGATGGGCAATCAGCCCCAGCATTTT
-,TRBV18,-,TRBJ2-1,CASSDAGPYNEQFF,TGTGCCAGCTCAGATGCGGGTCCCTACAATGAGCAGTTCTTC
TRBD1,TRBV11-2,-,TRBJ1-5,CASSLGTGPINQPQHF,TGTGCCAGCAGCTTAGGGACAGGGCCGATCAATCAGCCCCAGCATTTT
-,TRBV11-2,-,TRBJ2-5,CASSLGPGFIETQYF,TGTGCCAGCAGCTTAGGCCCAGGGTTCATAGAGACCCAGTACTTC
-,TRBV4-1,-,TRBJ1-6,CASSQDGFNSPLHF,TGCGCCAGCAGCCAAGACGGATTCAATTCACCCCTCCACTTT
TRBD2,TRBV6-5,-,TRBJ2-7,CASRSGLAGYEQYF,TGTGCCAGCAGATCTGGACTAGCAGGCTACGAGCAGTACTTC
TRBD1,TRBV14,-,TRBJ1-2,CASSRQGAGGYTF,TGTGCCAGCAGCAGACAGGGGGCAGGTGGCTACACCTTC
TRBD2,TRBV6-1,-,TRBJ2-5,CAGGEGIGGGETQYF,TGTGCCGGTGGGGAGGGAATTGGAGGTGGAGAGACCCAGTACTTC
-,TRBV7-3,-,TRBJ2-2,CASSAPGTGELFF,TGTGCCAGCAGCGCCCCAGGGACCGGGGAGCTGTTTTTT
TRBD2,TRBV4-1,once,TRBJ2-3,CASSQSTSGVTDTQYF,TGCGCCAGCAGCCAATCTACTAGCGGCGTCACAGATACGCAGTATTTT
-,TRBV28,-,TRBJ2-3,CASSLRRLADTQYF,TGTGCCAGCAGTTTAAGGCGCTTAGCAGATACGCAGTATTTT
-,TRBV4-3,-,TRBJ1-2,CASSHNRDYGYTF,TGCGCCAGCAGCCATAACAGGGACTATGGCTACACCTTC
-,TRBV7-2,-,TRBJ1-3,CASSLIWGSGNTIYF,TGTGCCAGCAGCTTAATCTGGGGCTCTGGAAACACCATATATTTT
-,TRBV2,-,TRBJ2-7,CASGPRPGGTYEQYF,TGTGCCAGCGGTCCGCGACCTGGGGGCACCTACGAGCAGTACTTC
TRBD2,TRBV7-3,-,TRBJ2-1,CASSLTAGLDYNEQFF,TGTGCCAGCAGCTTAACAGCGGGACTAGACTACAATGAGCAGTTCTTC
-,TRBV4-3,-,TRBJ2-6,CASSQDWGRSGANVLTF,TGCGCCAGCAGCCAAGATTGGGGACGCTCTGGGGCCAACGTCCTGACTTTC
-,TRBV5-1,-,TRBJ2-3,CASSLGSSSTDTQYF,TGCGCCAGCAGCTTGGGGAGCAGTAGCACAGATACGCAGTATTTT
-,TRBV29-1,-,TRBJ1-2,CSVGDGGYTF,TGCAGCGTCGGAGACGGTGGCTACACCTTC
TRBD1,TRBV5-6,-,TRBJ2-2,CASSSTGGTFSRNTGELFF,TGTGCCAGCAGCTCCACAGGGGGCACCTTCTCGAGGAACACCGGGGAGCTGTTTTTT
TRBD1,TRBV19,-,TRBJ2-2,CASSGTGGIGELFF,TGTGCCAGTAGTGGGACAGGGGGCATCGGGGAGCTGTTTTTT
-,TRBV7-2,-,TRBJ2-1,CASSLSPRYEQFF,TGTGCCAGCAGCTTATCGCCCCGGTATGAGCAGTTCTTC
TRBD2,TRBV28,-,TRBJ2-3,CASSPQVPGLAGGQDTQYF,TGTGCCAGCAGTCCTCAAGTCCCGGGACTAGCGGGAGGGCAAGATACGCAGTATTTT
-,TRBV29-1,-,TRBJ2-5,CSVNVGGQRQETQYF,TGCAGCGTTAATGTTGGGGGACAAAGGCAAGAGACCCAGTACTTC
TRBD1,TRBV19,few,TRBJ2-7,CASRTTGGSYEQYF,TGTGCCAGTAGAACGACAGGGGGCTCCTACGAGCAGTACTTC
-,TRBV10-3,-,TRBJ2-7,CAISEQGFEQYF,TGTGCCATCAGTGAGCAGGGCTTCGAGCAGTACTTC
TRBD1,TRBV18,-,TRBJ1-2,CASSGDSANYGYTF,TGTGCCAGCTCAGGGGACAGTGCTAACTATGGCTACACCTTC
-,TRBV7-9,-,TRBJ1-3,CASSTTVSGNTIYF,TGTGCCAGCAGCACTACTGTCTCTGGAAACACCATATATTTT
TRBD2,TRBV5-1,-,TRBJ2-3,CASSPELLAANTDTQYF,TGCGCCAGCAGCCCGGAACTCCTAGCGGCGAACACAGATACGCAGTATTTT
-,TRBV9,-,TRBJ1-1,CASSPGGGQGAFF,TGTGCCAGCAGCCCCGGGGGCGGACAAGGGGCTTTCTTT
-,TRBV9,-,TRBJ2-1,CASSFGGNYNEQFF,TGTGCCAGCAGCTTTGGCGGCAACTACAATGAGCAGTTCTTC
TRBD1,TRBV5-6,-,TRBJ2-1,CASSRQGLSYNEQFF,TGTGCCAGCAGCCGACAGGGCCTTTCCTACAATGAGCAGTTCTTC
TRBD2,TRBV27,-,TRBJ2-7,CASSSLAGGLPYEQYF,TGTGCCAGCAGTTCCCTGGCGGGAGGGTTGCCTTACGAGCAGTACTTC
-,TRBV5-6,-,TRBJ1-2,CASSLGRGGPNYGYTF,TGTGCCAGCAGCTTGGGACGAGGGGGGCCGAACTATGGCTACACCTTC